Each of the 8 T cell receptor beta chains below was sequenced from the same sample in a study of regulatory T cells in long-lasting Graves disease. As for time point: newly diagnosed GD, antithyroid drugs for less than 3 months. There was RNA extracted from PBMCs, and the TCR library was made from it. To make TCR beta libraries, researchers used iRepertoire HTBI primers and Arm-PCR of CDR3 regions. TCRdb analysed the multiplex PCR reads with MiXCR anew, one entry per CDR3 protein. The table has some 500,000 distinct CDR3 sequences, roughly 13% seen once. This sample also belongs to another study, concerning T cells in Graves' hyperthyroidism and ophthalmopathy.

Sequences were derived from peripheral blood mononuclear cells (PBMCs), sampled at new diagnosis, from a patient treated with antithyroid drugs. These receptors all come from a man aged 25 to 40 with Graves disease.

This clonotype appeared many times. This chain links TRBV12-3 or TRBV12-4 with TRBJ2-3, with 8 positions matching TRBD1. The CDR3 loop spans 13 amino acids. V was pared by 8 bases and J by 4 bases, with 5 bases of the junction left unmatched. For the CDR3, the DNA is TGTGCCAGCCTTGGACAGGGCCCAGATACGCAGTATTTT. Translation gives CASLGQGPDTQYF.

This clonotype was counted between two and nine times. The V and J genes are TRBV5-1 and TRBJ2-1, with 13 nucleotides matching TRBD2. The CDR3 totals 15 residues. With 4 bases clipped from V and 8 bases from J, the junction kept 6 bases outside the gene matches. CDR1 and CDR2 (germline): SGHRS, YFSETQ. In nucleotides, the CDR3 is TGCGCCAGCAGCATTGGACTAGCGGGAGAGGATGAGCAGTTCTTC. It yields the protein CASSIGLAGEDEQFF. Variable domain in full (rest from reference TRBV5-1 and TRBJ2-1): KAGVTQTPRYLIKTRGQQVTLSCSPISGHRSVSWYQQTPGQGLQFLFEYFSETQRNKGNFPGRFSGRQFSNSRSEMNVSTLELGDSALYLCASSIGLAGEDEQFFGPGTRLTVL.

With regard to this clonotype: This may come from a read error, since a much larger clone is one base off. Because it lacks the conserved phenylalanine or tryptophan at the end, this CDR3 is likely a read error. The chain couples TRBV2 to TRBJ1-5; D not certain. CDR3 size: 15 residues. With 7 bases removed from V and 0 bases from J, the gap between germline ends came to 13 bases. Germline V gene sequence: CDR1 SNHLY, CDR2 FYNNEI. The CDR3 sequence is CASTTSEYSNQPQHS. CDR3 nucleotides: TGTGCCAGCACTACTTCTGAGTATAGCAATCAGCCCCAGCATTCT.

The chain uses TRBV6-2 or TRBV6-3 and TRBJ1-4; D call uncertain. The germline CDR1 and CDR2 sequences are MNHEY and SVGEGT. Trimming shortened V by 6 bases and J by 8 bases, and 16 bases separated the two germline ends. CDR3 length: 14 residues. This CDR3 is CASSQTYQQEKLFF. For the CDR3, the DNA is TGTGCCAGCAGCCAGACATACCAACAAGAAAAACTGTTTTTT.

This clonotype appeared a few times. J is TRBJ1-1 and V is TRBV30; 10 bases map to TRBD1. Germline V gives CDR1 GTSNPN, CDR2 SVGIG (reference sequence). The CDR3 length is 13 residues. The trim removed 2 bases at V and 8 bases at J, leaving 5 bases unmatched. The CDR3 sequence: CAWSRRQGAEAFF. The CDR3 coding sequence is TGTGCCTGGAGTAGGCGACAGGGGGCCGAAGCTTTCTTT.

This clonotype was detected only a few times. The chain employs TRBV27 and TRBJ2-1; D unresolved. V was trimmed by 5 bases and J by 8 bases, leaving 16 bases between them. This CDR3 region has 14 residues. Germline loops: CDR1 MNHEY, CDR2 SMNVEV (reference sequence). The CDR3 DNA follows: TGTGCCAGCAGTCGGCCGGAAATCGGATATGAGCAGTTCTTC. Amino acids: CASSRPEIGYEQFF.

Many counts were recorded for this clonotype. The chain employs TRBV18 and TRBJ1-5; no definite D call. The CDR3 has 16 amino acids. The germline V gene encodes CDR1 KGHSH and CDR2 LQKENI. V was cut by 1 base and J by 1 base, with 11 bases left in between. DNA of the CDR3: TGTGCCAGCTCACCACAGGAACTCCTCAGCAATCAGCCCCAGCATTTT. It is translated as CASSPQELLSNQPQHF.

The DNA of the CDR3 is TGTGCCAGCAGTTTCGGCAGGGGGGTAGATACGCAGTATTTT. This translates into CASSFGRGVDTQYF. J is TRBJ2-3 and V is TRBV27; maybe TRBD1 (7 bases). Per germline, CDR1 MNHEY and CDR2 SMNVEV (reference sequence). The CDR3 covers 14 residues. Trimming stripped 3 bases from V and 5 bases from J, with 12 bases between.